A selection of T cell receptor beta chains follows, all from one sample in a study of cytomegalovirus exposure and HLA in healthy donors. This table comes from immunoSEQ multiplex PCR, and its TCRdb copy is limited to in-frame clones, with some not included. The sample lists 160,000 or so clones; around four fifths were seen once. The sample consisted of PBMCs. These TCRs come from a man in his late teens or twenties in good health and CMV-seropositive. Each CDR3 is given with its conserved first and last residue. A clone size is listed for some rows: how often the clone was seen (once, few, many), or a class if it is expanded.

. TRBJ2-1 TRBV9 CASSPSGGIHSYNEQFF
once TRBJ1-3 TRBV9 CASSANTGTGTYSGNTIYF
. TRBJ2-7 TRBV28 CASSFGGTAYYEQYF
few TRBJ1-4 TRBV4-2 CASSSTAGTGYEKLFF
. TRBJ1-1 TRBV6-6 CASSYFQGFMNTEAFF
. TRBJ1-5 TRBV4-1 CASSHPRDSSQNQPQHF
. TRBJ2-3 TRBV2 CASNGGALFADTQYF
. TRBJ2-7 TRBV27 CASSLGRVGYEQYF
. TRBJ2-7 TRBV9 CASSDPWRDRAYEQYF
. TRBJ2-7 TRBV6-6 CASSPGTYEQYF
. TRBJ1-2 TRBV5-8 CASSHSGTGGYGYTF
. TRBJ2-1 TRBV14 CASSQSDYSEQFF
. TRBJ2-5 TRBV9 CASSVSGSVEAQYF
. TRBJ1-1 TRBV7-9 CASSSTDSMNTEAFF
. TRBJ1-2 TRBV28 CASTLEDRGTFGYTF
. TRBJ2-5 TRBV4-3 CASSQVRTSQETQYF
. TRBJ1-2 TRBV4-1 CASSQDAFGTGFYGYTF
once TRBJ1-2 TRBV28 CASSFADSSDF
. TRBJ1-2 TRBV2 CASSEGRGQYGYTF
. TRBJ1-2 TRBV6-4 CASSPPGQGISGYTF
. TRBJ1-2 TRBV5-1 CASSTLQGTYGYTF
. TRBJ2-1 TRBV27 CASSSGTSGNNEQFF
. TRBJ1-3 TRBV2 CASSGPGDTIYF
. TRBJ2-7 TRBV6-1 CASREPTGAGYEQYF
. TRBJ2-7 TRBV5-1 CASSSSGGSYEQYF
. TRBJ2-7 TRBV7-9 CASSYGQVSYEQYF
. TRBJ1-2 TRBV10-1 CASGLLVDGYTF
once TRBJ2-3 TRBV5-1 CASSPEGRGTDTQYF
. TRBJ2-3 TRBV7-9 CASSLERDLTDTQYF